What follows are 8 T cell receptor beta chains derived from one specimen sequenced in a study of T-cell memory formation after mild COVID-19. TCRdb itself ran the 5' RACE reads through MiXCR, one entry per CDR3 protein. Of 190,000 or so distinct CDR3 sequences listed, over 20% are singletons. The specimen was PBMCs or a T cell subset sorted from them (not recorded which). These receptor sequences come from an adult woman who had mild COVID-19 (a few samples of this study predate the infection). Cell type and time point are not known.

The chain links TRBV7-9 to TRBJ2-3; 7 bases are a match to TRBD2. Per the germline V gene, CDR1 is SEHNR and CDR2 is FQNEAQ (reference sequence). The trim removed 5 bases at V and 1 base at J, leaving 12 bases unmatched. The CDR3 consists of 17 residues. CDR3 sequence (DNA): TGTGCCAGCAGCCTAGGACTAGACCTGGGGGGCACAGATACGCAGTATTTT. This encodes CASSLGLDLGGTDTQYF.

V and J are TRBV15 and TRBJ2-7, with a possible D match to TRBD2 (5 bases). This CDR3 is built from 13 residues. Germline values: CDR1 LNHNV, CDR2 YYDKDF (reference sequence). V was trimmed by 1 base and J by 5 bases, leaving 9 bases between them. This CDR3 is CATSRVTGNEQYF. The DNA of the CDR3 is TGTGCCACCAGCAGAGTTACCGGGAACGAGCAGTACTTC.

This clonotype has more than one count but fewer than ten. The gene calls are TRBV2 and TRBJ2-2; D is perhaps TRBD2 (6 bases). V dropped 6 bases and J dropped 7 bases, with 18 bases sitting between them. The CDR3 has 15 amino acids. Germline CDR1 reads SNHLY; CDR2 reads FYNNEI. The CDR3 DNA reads TGTGCCAGCAGCGCTGGTGTCTCAGCGGGCGGGGAGCTGTTTTTT. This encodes CASSAGVSAGGELFF.

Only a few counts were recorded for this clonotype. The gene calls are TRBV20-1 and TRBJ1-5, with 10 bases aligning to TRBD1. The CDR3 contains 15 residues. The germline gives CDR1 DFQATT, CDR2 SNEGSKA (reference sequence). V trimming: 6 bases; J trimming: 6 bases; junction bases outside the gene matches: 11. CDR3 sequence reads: CSANVDRGLGQPQHF. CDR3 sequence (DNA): TGCAGTGCAAACGTAGACAGGGGGCTTGGTCAGCCCCAGCATTTT.

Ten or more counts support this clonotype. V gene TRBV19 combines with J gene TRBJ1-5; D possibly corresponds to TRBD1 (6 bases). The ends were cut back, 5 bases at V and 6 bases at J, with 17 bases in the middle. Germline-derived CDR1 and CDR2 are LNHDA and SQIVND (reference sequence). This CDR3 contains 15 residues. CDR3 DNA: TGTGCCAGTAGTGCCCCACAGGGTAGGGGTCAGCCCCAGCATTTT. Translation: CASSAPQGRGQPQHF.

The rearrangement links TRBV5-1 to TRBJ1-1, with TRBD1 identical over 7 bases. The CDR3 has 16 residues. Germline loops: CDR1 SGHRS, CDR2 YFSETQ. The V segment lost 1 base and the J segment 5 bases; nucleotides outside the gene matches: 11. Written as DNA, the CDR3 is TGCGCCAGCAGCTTGATCGGACAGGCGGAGGGAACTGAAGCTTTCTTT. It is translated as CASSLIGQAEGTEAFF.

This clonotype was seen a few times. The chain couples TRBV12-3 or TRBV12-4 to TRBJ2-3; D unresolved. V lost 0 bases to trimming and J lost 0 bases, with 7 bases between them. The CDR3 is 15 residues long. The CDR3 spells CASSLADTSTDTQYF. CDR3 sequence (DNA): TGTGCCAGCAGTTTAGCCGATACTAGCACAGATACGCAGTATTTT.

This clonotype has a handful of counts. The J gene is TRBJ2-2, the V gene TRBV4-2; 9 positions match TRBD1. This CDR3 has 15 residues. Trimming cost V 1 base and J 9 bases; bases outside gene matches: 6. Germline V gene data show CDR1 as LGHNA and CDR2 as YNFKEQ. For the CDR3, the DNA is TGTGCCAGCAGCCAAGTAGGGACAGGGTTCCGGGAGCTGTTTTTT. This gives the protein CASSQVGTGFRELFF.